The 30 T cell receptor beta chains presented below share a single source sample, sequenced in a study of T cell responses to AZD1222 COVID-19 vaccine (dated by TCRdb to the early 2020s). The library was generated by the immunoSEQ multiplex PCR assay. Not all clones reach the TCRdb copy of this immuneACCESS table, which keeps in-frame sequences only. Checked studies attribute under half of the gap to unresolved V genes and leave the rest unexplained. The sample data list about 140,000 clones, and 90% of these were observed just once. The ten most abundant clones make up roughly 3.1% of the sample. The meaning of the sample's time point label: baseline before first vaccination. The sample consisted of peripheral blood, taken on day 0 of AZD1222 vaccination. These receptors all come from an adult in good health.

This clone was detected a few times. The chain joins TRBV19 to TRBJ1-1; the D is unclear. V was pared by 0 bases and J by 7 bases, with 9 bases between. The CDR3 consists of 13 residues. Per germline, CDR1 LNHDA and CDR2 SQIVND (reference sequence). As DNA, the CDR3 is TGTGCCAGTAGTATAGATCGGACGGTTGAAGCTTTCTTT. Amino acids: CASSIDRTVEAFF.

The rearrangement uses TRBV29-1 and TRBJ1-2, with D possibly matching TRBD1 (5 bases). The V end lost 6 bases, the J end lost 5 bases, and 19 bases lay between the germline ends. This CDR3 is 14 amino acids long. Germline lookup yields CDR1 SQVTM and CDR2 ANQGSEA. CDR3 in DNA: TGCAGCGTCGCTCCTTGGGGGATCGGGTATGGCTACACCTTC. It is translated as CSVAPWGIGYGYTF.

The chain employs TRBV19 and TRBJ1-1; D might be TRBD1 (5 bases). CDR3 length: 16 amino acids. V lost 3 bases and J 1 base, leaving 15 bases between the germline ends. CDR1 LNHDA and CDR2 SQIVND come from the germline V gene (reference sequence). CDR3 loop: CASSIKSVGGNTEAFF. The CDR3 DNA reads TGTGCCAGTAGTATTAAATCGGTCGGGGGGAACACTGAAGCTTTCTTT. Complete variable domain (other parts from reference TRBV19 and TRBJ1-1): DGGITQSPKYLFRKEGQNVTLSCEQNLNHDAMYWYRQDPGQGLRLIYYSQIVNDFQKGDIAEGYSVSREKKESFPLTVTSAQKNPTAFYLCASSIKSVGGNTEAFFGQGTRLTVV.

The genes are TRBV24-1 and TRBJ1-6; D unresolved. V was cut by 4 bases and J by 7 bases, with 4 bases left in between. Germline V gene sequence: CDR1 KGHDR, CDR2 SFDVKD. CDR3 length: 12 amino acids. CDR3 in amino acids: CATSEGNSPLHF. The CDR3 DNA reads TGTGCCACCAGTGAAGGAAATTCACCCCTCCACTTT.

The V and J genes are TRBV27 and TRBJ1-4, with D possibly TRBD1 on 6 matching bases. The CDR3 extends over 15 amino acids. V gave up 8 bases and J gave up 6 bases, with 19 bases separating them. Germline-derived CDR1 and CDR2 are MNHEY and SMNVEV (reference sequence). The CDR3 protein is CASHPRGAQDEKLFF. CDR3 coding DNA: TGTGCCAGCCACCCCCGGGGGGCCCAGGATGAAAAACTGTTTTTT.

The CDR3 nucleotides are TGTGCCAGCAGTTACGGGCGGGTCCTCTCCTACGAGCAGTACTTC. Translating it yields CASSYGRVLSYEQYF. The chain employs TRBV6-7 and TRBJ2-7; D perhaps matches TRBD2 (5 bases). TRBV6-7 falls under the ORF class, with uncertain function. V shed 2 bases and J shed 0 bases, with 11 bases lying between them. The CDR3 has 15 amino acids.

V gene TRBV30 combines with J gene TRBJ1-1; unclear D gene. The CDR3 runs to 13 residues. Trimming pared 0 bases from V and 1 base from J, leaving 6 bases between. Germline V gene lookup returns CDR1 GTSNPN and CDR2 SVGIG (reference sequence). The chain's CDR3 is CAWSVARNTEAFF. The DNA of the CDR3 is TGTGCCTGGAGTGTAGCCAGGAACACTGAAGCTTTCTTT.

This chain joins TRBV6-5 and TRBJ2-7; 11 bases are shared with TRBD2. This CDR3 spans 16 amino acids. With 2 bases clipped from V and 4 bases from J, the junction kept 7 bases outside the gene matches. In germline, CDR1 is MNHEY, CDR2 SVGAGI. CDR3 sequence reads: CASSYLSGRDRYEQYF. The CDR3 nucleotides read TGTGCCAGCAGTTACCTTAGCGGGAGGGATAGATACGAGCAGTACTTC.

V usage is TRBV15 and J usage is TRBJ1-2; TRBD1 might be the D (6 bases). The CDR3 has 14 residues. Trimming cost V 0 bases and J 7 bases, with 12 bases left between them. Germline CDR1 LNHNV, CDR2 YYDKDF (reference sequence). CDR3 DNA: TGTGCCACCAGCAGAGATCAGGGGCCCGGTGGCTACACCTTC. Amino acids: CATSRDQGPGGYTF.

This sequence joins TRBV11-2 and TRBJ2-5, with TRBD1 identical over 11 bases. CDR1 and CDR2 from the germline V gene are SGHAT and FQNNGV. The CDR3 loop spans 16 amino acids. With V trimmed by 6 bases and J by 4 bases, 10 bases remained unmatched. The CDR3 loop is CASSAAGTGGRETQYF. The CDR3 bases are TGTGCCAGCAGTGCGGCCGGGACAGGGGGTCGAGAGACCCAGTACTTC.

This rearrangement joins TRBV24-1 to TRBJ2-3; the D gene could be TRBD1 or TRBD2 (5 bases each). CDR3 length equals 17 residues. The V and J ends lost 4 bases and 4 bases respectively, with 20 bases between them. CDR1 and CDR2 from the germline V gene are KGHDR and SFDVKD. CDR3 coding DNA: TGTGCCACCAGTGACGCACGGGGTAGAGAGGGGTCAGATACGCAGTATTTT. Its protein is CATSDARGREGSDTQYF.

The rearrangement joins TRBV5-8 to TRBJ1-5, with D possibly being TRBD1 (5 bases). The length of the CDR3 is 15 residues. V shed 6 bases and J shed 7 bases, with 20 bases lying between them. Germline assignment: CDR1 SGHTS and CDR2 YDEGEE. The CDR3 protein is CASTYLGQGTQPQHF. Here the CDR3 DNA reads TGTGCCAGCACCTACCTGGGGCAGGGCACGCAGCCCCAGCATTTT.

The V gene is TRBV30, the J gene TRBJ2-3, with TRBD2 as a possible D gene (6 bases). The germline CDR1 and CDR2 sequences are GTSNPN and SVGIG (reference sequence). This CDR3 region has 12 residues. Trimming removed 8 bases at V and 4 bases at J, with 13 bases between. CDR3 DNA: TGTGCCCTGAAGGAGGGTGCAGATACGCAGTATTTT. Encoded protein: CALKEGADTQYF. Supplemented by reference TRBV30 and TRBJ2-3, the full variable domain reads SQTIHQWPATLVQPVGSPLSLECTVEGTSNPNLYWYRQAAGRGLQLLFYSVGIGQISSEVPQNLSASRPQDRQFILSSKKLLLSDSGFYLCALKEGADTQYFGPGTRLTVL.

V is TRBV18 and J is TRBJ2-1, with 8 nucleotides matching TRBD2. The CDR3 length is 16 residues. Germline V gene lookup returns CDR1 KGHSH and CDR2 LQKENI. J lost 8 bases, V lost 3 bases, and 12 bases had no gene match. CDR3 in DNA: TGTGCCAGCTCACCGGGGATGAGCGGGAGTCCCGATGAGCAGTTCTTC. Amino acid sequence: CASSPGMSGSPDEQFF.

The chain uses TRBV27 and TRBJ2-3; D unresolved. V was shortened by 8 bases and J by 2 bases, with 8 bases between the two germline ends. The CDR3 spans 12 residues. Germline CDR1 MNHEY, CDR2 SMNVEV (reference sequence). CDR3 DNA: TGTGCCAGCGGGGTTACCACAGATACGCAGTATTTT. As protein: CASGVTTDTQYF.

The chain combines TRBV29-1 with TRBJ2-7, with D perhaps matching TRBD2 (6 bases). There are 12 residues in the CDR3. Trimming took off 4 bases at V and 7 bases at J, with 14 bases between the two ends. In germline, CDR1 is SQVTM, CDR2 ANQGSEA. The CDR3 coding sequence is TGCAGCGTTGGTCCGGGAGTGGGAGAGCAGTACTTC. Amino acid sequence: CSVGPGVGEQYF.

V is TRBV11-3 and J is TRBJ2-2, with 16 bases that match TRBD2. This CDR3 has 20 amino acids. The germline CDR1 and CDR2 sequences are SGHNT and YENEEA. V dropped 5 bases and J dropped 5; count of bases not matched to a gene: 14. Here the CDR3 DNA reads TGTGCCAGCAGCGAAATCCCGGGACTAGCGGGAGGGCATTTAACCGGGGAGCTGTTTTTT. It yields the protein CASSEIPGLAGGHLTGELFF.

V usage is TRBV5-6 and J usage is TRBJ2-1, with a weak D call TRBD1 (6 bases). Germline assignment: CDR1 SGHDT and CDR2 YYEEEE. The CDR3 is 13 residues long. Trimming took 4 bases from V and 8 from J, leaving 13 bases between them. The CDR3 DNA reads as TGTGCCAGCAGCCAGGACAGTCTAGATGAGCAGTTCTTC. This sequence encodes CASSQDSLDEQFF.

V gene TRBV19 combines with J gene TRBJ2-6, with 9 bases identical to TRBD1. This CDR3 has 19 residues. CDR1 is LNHDA, CDR2 SQIVND, per germline (reference sequence). Losses at the gene ends were 4 bases for V and 0 bases for J; bases not matched to a gene: 10. CDR3 amino acids: CASSTYRDREFSGANVLTF. CDR3 sequence (DNA): TGTGCCAGTAGTACGTACCGGGACAGGGAGTTCTCTGGGGCCAACGTCCTGACTTTC.

The genes are TRBV3-1 (or the pseudogene TRBV3-2) and TRBJ2-3; 7 bases are a match to TRBD2. V shed 3 bases and J 0 bases; nucleotides not matched to a gene: 6. Per the germline V gene, CDR1 is LGHDT and CDR2 is YNNKEL (reference sequence). The CDR3 sequence is 16 residues long. CDR3 in amino acids: CASSHPSGTSTDTQYF. CDR3 in DNA: TGTGCCAGCAGCCATCCCAGCGGGACTAGCACAGATACGCAGTATTTT.

J is TRBJ1-1 and V is TRBV7-2; no definite D call. Germline CDR1 is SGHTA and CDR2 is FQGNSA. Between the trimmed V and J ends, which lost 1 base and 11 bases, there was a span of 20 bases. The CDR3 has 15 residues. In nucleotides, the CDR3 is TGTGCCAGCAGCTTAGGAATAGGTTTGAACCCCAAGGCTTTCTTT. Its translation: CASSLGIGLNPKAFF.

The chain joins TRBV9 to TRBJ2-3; D is ambiguous. Trimming removed 3 bases at V and 5 bases at J, with 13 bases between. The CDR3 runs 14 residues. Germline loops: CDR1 SGDLS, CDR2 YYNGEE. In nucleotides, the CDR3 is TGTGCCAGCAGCGATAATGGCGCCGGAGATACGCAGTATTTT. Encoded protein: CASSDNGAGDTQYF.

The rearrangement links TRBV18 to TRBJ1-3, with D possibly TRBD1 on 5 matching bases. V lost 1 base to trimming and J lost 4 bases, with 17 bases between them. The CDR3 covers 17 residues. Looked up from germline, CDR1 is KGHSH and CDR2 is LQKENI. DNA for the CDR3: TGTGCCAGCTCACCACTTCTAATAGGGGCGCCGGGAAACACCATATATTTT. It specifies CASSPLLIGAPGNTIYF.

The J gene is TRBJ2-3, the V gene TRBV6-4, with 10 nucleotides matching TRBD2. V lost 8 bases, J lost 3 bases, and 2 bases stayed unmatched. The germline CDR1 and CDR2 sequences are MRHNA and SNTAGT. The CDR3 extends over 13 amino acids. In DNA, the CDR3 is TGTGCCAGCTCTAGCGGGAGTACAGATACGCAGTATTTT. Its protein is CASSSGSTDTQYF.

This rearrangement joins TRBV9 to TRBJ2-3; 9 bases line up with TRBD2. Germline lookup yields CDR1 SGDLS and CDR2 YYNGEE. CDR3 size: 20 residues. The V segment lost 4 bases and the J segment 0 bases; nucleotides outside the gene matches: 18. The CDR3 spells CASSPPGRAGGRTSTDTQYF. The CDR3 DNA sequence: TGTGCCAGCAGCCCCCCCGGGAGAGCGGGGGGTCGTACTAGCACAGATACGCAGTATTTT.

The gene calls are TRBV7-3 and TRBJ2-2, with D possibly called TRBD1 or TRBD2 (5 bases each). CDR1 is SGHTA, CDR2 FQGTGA, per germline. V gave up 3 bases and J gave up 6 bases, with 8 bases separating them. The CDR3 loop spans 13 amino acids. The CDR3 DNA sequence: TGTGCCAGCAGCTTTCTGGGGGCCGGGGAGCTGTTTTTT. Amino acids: CASSFLGAGELFF.

The chain carries TRBV19 and TRBJ2-7; 9 nucleotides align to TRBD1. Germline CDR1 reads LNHDA; CDR2 reads SQIVND (reference sequence). V shed 5 bases and J 0 bases; nucleotides not matched to a gene: 5. The CDR3 length is 15 residues. CDR3 loop: CASSLRTGDSYEQYF. In nucleotides, the CDR3 is TGTGCCAGTAGTTTAAGGACAGGGGACTCCTACGAGCAGTACTTC.

The rearrangement links TRBV11-2 to TRBJ1-6, with 7 bases lining up with TRBD1. The CDR3 has 17 residues. Germline loops: CDR1 SGHAT, CDR2 FQNNGV. V lost 5 bases, J lost 7 bases, and 14 bases stayed unmatched. The CDR3 sequence is CASSPSPSGGENSPLHF. The CDR3 DNA reads TGTGCCAGCAGCCCCAGCCCGTCAGGGGGTGAGAATTCACCCCTCCACTTT.

CDR3: CASSPPGTGVNTEAFF. CDR3 bases: TGTGCCAGCAGCCCCCCCGGGACAGGGGTGAACACTGAAGCTTTCTTT. The V gene is TRBV3-1 (or the pseudogene TRBV3-2), the J gene TRBJ1-1; TRBD1 matches 10 bases. Trimming at V came to 4 bases and at J to 0 bases, leaving 5 bases not matched to a gene. CDR1 is LGHDT and CDR2 is YNNKEL in the germline V gene (reference sequence). The CDR3 is made up of 16 amino acids.

The rearrangement links TRBV6-5 to TRBJ2-7; 9 nucleotides match TRBD1. Germline V CDR1 and CDR2: MNHEY, SVGAGI. The CDR3 spans 15 residues. The J segment lost 0 bases and the V segment lost 7 bases, leaving 7 bases of the junction unmatched. The CDR3 bases are TGTGCCAGCACCTTAGGACAGGGGTACTCCTACGAGCAGTACTTC. Amino acid sequence: CASTLGQGYSYEQYF.